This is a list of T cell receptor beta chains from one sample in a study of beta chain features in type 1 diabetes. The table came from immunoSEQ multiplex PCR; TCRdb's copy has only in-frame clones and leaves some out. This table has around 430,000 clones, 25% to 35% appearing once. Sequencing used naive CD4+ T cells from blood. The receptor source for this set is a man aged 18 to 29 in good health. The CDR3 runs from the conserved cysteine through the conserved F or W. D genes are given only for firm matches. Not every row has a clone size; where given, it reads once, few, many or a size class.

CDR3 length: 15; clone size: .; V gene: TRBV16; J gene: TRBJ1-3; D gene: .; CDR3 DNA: TGTGCCAGCAGCGTCCATCGGGGCCTAGGAAACACCATATATTTT; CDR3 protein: CASSVHRGLGNTIYF
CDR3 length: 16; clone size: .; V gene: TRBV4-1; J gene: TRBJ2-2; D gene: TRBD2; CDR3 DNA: TGCGCCAGCAGCCAAGTTCAAGCGGGAGTGGACGGGGAGCTGTTTTTT; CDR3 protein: CASSQVQAGVDGELFF
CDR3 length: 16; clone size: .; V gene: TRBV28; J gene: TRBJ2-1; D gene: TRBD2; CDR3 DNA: TGTGCCAGCACCTCTCCGGGACTAGCGTACTACAATGAGCAGTTCTTC; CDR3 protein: CASTSPGLAYYNEQFF
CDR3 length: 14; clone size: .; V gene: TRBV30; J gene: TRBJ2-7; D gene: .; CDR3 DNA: TGTGCCTGGACGGGGGGCCTTATCTCCTACGAGCAGTACTTC; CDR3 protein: CAWTGGLISYEQYF
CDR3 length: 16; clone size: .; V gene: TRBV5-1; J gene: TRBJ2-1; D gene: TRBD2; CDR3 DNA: TGCGCCAGCAGCTTACTCCTTGCGGGAGGCACCAATGAGCAGTTCTTC; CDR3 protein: CASSLLLAGGTNEQFF
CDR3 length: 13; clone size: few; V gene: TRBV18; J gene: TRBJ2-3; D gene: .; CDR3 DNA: TGTGCCAGCTCCAACCCGTGGGGAGATACGCAGTATTTT; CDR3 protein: CASSNPWGDTQYF
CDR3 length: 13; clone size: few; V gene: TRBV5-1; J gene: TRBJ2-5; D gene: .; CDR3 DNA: TGCGCCAGCAGCTTTACAGCGCAAGAGACCCAGTACTTC; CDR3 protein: CASSFTAQETQYF
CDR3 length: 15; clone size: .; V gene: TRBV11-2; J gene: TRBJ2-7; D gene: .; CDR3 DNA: TGTGCCAGCAGCTTATCGGTTCAGAGCTCCTACGAGCAGTACTTC; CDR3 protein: CASSLSVQSSYEQYF
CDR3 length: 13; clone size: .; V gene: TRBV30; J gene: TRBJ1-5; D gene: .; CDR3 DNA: TGTGCCTGGAGTAAGGCGGGGTCGGGGCCCCAGCATTTT; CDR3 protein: CAWSKAGSGPQHF
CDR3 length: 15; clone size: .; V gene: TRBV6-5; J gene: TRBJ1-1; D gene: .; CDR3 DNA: TGTGCCAGCAGTCTCGGCGGGGGATACGACACTGAAGCTTTCTTT; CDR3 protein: CASSLGGGYDTEAFF
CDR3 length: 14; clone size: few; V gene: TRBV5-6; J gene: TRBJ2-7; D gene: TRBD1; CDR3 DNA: TGTGCCAGCAGCGCCGGGACAGGGGGACGCGAGCAGTACTTC; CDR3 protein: CASSAGTGGREQYF
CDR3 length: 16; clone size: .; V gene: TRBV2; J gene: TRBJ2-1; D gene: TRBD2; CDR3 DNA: TGTGCCAGCAGGGACCGACTAGCGGGAGTGGATGGTGAGCAGTTCTTC; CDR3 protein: CASRDRLAGVDGEQFF
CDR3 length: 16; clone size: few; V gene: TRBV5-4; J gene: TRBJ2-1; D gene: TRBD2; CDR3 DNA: TGTGCCAGCAGCCAGATGGTGGTAGCGGGAGCCAATGAGCAGTTCTTC; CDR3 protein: CASSQMVVAGANEQFF
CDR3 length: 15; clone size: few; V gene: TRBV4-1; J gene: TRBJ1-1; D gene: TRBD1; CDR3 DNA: TGCGCCAGCAGCCATTACAGGGGGCAGAACACTGAAGCTTTCTTT; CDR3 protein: CASSHYRGQNTEAFF
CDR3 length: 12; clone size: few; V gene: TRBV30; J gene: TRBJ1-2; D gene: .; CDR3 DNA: TGTGCCTGGACAGGCGCGAACTATGGCTACACCTTC; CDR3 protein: CAWTGANYGYTF
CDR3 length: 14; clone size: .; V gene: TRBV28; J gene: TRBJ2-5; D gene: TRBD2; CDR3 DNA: TGTGCCAGCAGTCAAGCGGGAGACGCTGAGACCCAGTACTTC; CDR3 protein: CASSQAGDAETQYF
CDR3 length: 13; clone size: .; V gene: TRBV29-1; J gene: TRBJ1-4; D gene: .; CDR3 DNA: TGCAGCGCCATGGACAGTTTTAATGAAAAACTGTTTTTT; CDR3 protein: CSAMDSFNEKLFF
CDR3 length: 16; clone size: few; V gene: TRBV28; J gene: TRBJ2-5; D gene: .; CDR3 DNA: TGTGCCAGCAGTCCCCCCAGGGTACGGGATGAAGAGACCCAGTACTTC; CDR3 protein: CASSPPRVRDEETQYF
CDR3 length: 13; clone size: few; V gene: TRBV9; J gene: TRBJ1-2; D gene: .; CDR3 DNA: TGTGCCAGCAGCGACTCCCGAAGCGATGGCTACACCTTC; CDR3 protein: CASSDSRSDGYTF
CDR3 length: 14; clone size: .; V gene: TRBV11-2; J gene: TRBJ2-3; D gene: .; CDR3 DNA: TGTGCCAGCAGCTTACCCCCCGGCAGCGGACCGCCCTATTTT; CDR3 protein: CASSLPPGSGPPYF
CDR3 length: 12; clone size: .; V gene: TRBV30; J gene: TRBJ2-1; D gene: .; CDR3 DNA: TGTACCTGGAGGGATCCCCCCAATGAGCAGTTCTTC; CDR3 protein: CTWRDPPNEQFF
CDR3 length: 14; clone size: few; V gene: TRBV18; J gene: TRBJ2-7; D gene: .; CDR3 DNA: TGTGCCAGCTCACCAGGAGGGGGGTTGGCAGAGCAGTACTTC; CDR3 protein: CASSPGGGLAEQYF
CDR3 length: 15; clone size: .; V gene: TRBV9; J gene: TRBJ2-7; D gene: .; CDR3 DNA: TGTGCCAGCAGCGTGGGGGATGATGAGGACTACGAGCAGTACTTC; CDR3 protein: CASSVGDDEDYEQYF
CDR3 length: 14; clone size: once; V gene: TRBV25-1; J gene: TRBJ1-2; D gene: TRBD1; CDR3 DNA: TGTGCCAGCAGTGGGTCAGGGGGCTGGTATGGCTACACCTTC; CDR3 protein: CASSGSGGWYGYTF
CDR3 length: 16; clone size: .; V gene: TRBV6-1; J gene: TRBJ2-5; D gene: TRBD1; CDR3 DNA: TGTGCCAGCAGCGAAGGGACAGGGGGCTCCCGAGGGACCCAGTACTTC; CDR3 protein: CASSEGTGGSRGTQYF
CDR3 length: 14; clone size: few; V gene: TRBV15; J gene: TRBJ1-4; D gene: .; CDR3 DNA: TGTGCCACCAGCAGAGATCAGGGCGGTGAAAAACTGTTTTTT; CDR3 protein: CATSRDQGGEKLFF
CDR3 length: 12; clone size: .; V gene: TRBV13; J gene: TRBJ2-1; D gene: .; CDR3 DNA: TGTGCCAGCAACTCATTCAACAATGAGCAGTTCTTC; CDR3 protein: CASNSFNNEQFF
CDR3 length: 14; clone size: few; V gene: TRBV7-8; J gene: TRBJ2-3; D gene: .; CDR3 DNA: TGTGCCAGCAGCCAGAAAACTAGCACAGATACGCAGTATTTT; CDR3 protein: CASSQKTSTDTQYF
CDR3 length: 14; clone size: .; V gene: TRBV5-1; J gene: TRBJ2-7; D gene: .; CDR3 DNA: TGCGCCAGCAGCTCGTCAGGGGAGGCCTACGAGCAGTACTTC; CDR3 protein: CASSSSGEAYEQYF
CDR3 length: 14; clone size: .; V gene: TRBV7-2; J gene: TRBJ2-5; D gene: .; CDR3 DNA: TGTGCCAGCAGCTTTAGGAGGGAACAAGAGACCCAGTACTTC; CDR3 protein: CASSFRREQETQYF
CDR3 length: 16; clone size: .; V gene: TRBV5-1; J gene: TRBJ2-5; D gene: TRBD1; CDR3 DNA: TGCGCCAGCAGCTTATCCCTCCCAGGGGGAGAGGAGACCCAGTACTTC; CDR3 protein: CASSLSLPGGEETQYF
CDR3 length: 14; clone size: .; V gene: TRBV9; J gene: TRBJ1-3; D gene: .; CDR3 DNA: TGTGCCAGCAGCGTAGCAGGGCCCGGAAACACCATATATTTT; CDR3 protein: CASSVAGPGNTIYF
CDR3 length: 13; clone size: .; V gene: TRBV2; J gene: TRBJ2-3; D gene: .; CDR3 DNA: TGTGCCAGCCCTGCAGCCCTCACAGATACGCAGTATTTT; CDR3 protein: CASPAALTDTQYF
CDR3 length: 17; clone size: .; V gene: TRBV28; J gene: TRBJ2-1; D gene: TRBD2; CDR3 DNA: TGTGCCAGCATCTCCTCCCGCGGGCGGGAGTGGAGCGGTGAGCAGTTCTTC; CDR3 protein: CASISSRGREWSGEQFF
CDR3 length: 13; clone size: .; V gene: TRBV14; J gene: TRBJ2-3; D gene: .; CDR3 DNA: TGTGCCAGCAGCCAAGTTGCCACAGATACGCAGTATTTT; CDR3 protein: CASSQVATDTQYF
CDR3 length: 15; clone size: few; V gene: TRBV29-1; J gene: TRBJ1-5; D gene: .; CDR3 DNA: TGCAGCGTTGGCGGGCCTGGGGATCGCAATCAGCCCCAGCATTTT; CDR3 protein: CSVGGPGDRNQPQHF
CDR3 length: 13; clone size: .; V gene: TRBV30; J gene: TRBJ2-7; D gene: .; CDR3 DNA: TGTGCCTGGAAGGTCGGCGGTACGGTTGAGCAGTACTTC; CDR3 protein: CAWKVGGTVEQYF